This TCR beta chain is from a study of shared clonotypes between healthy human individuals. Points from the study as a whole: Genetic and exposure-history diversity was limited by the small donor number.

The assay ran at deep level. The assay was immunoSEQ multiplex PCR, and TCRdb's table has in-frame clones only and misses some. The sample lists about 1.5 million clones, around 98% occurring once. About this clone itself: What it binds is unknown.

This TCR was sampled from a man younger than 45 in good health. The sample comprised naive CD4+ T cells sorted from blood. Specified subset: CD45RA+ positively selected.

The CDR3 DNA follows: TGTGCCAGCAGCTTAGGGGGACTTATTTACGAGCAGTACTTC. Translation gives CASSLGGLIYEQYF. The rearrangement joins TRBV7-2 to TRBJ2-7; D is perhaps TRBD2 (6 bases). The CDR3 has 14 amino acids. Trimming cost V 1 base and J 4 bases, with 11 bases left between them. Germline CDR1 is SGHTA and CDR2 is FQGNSA.